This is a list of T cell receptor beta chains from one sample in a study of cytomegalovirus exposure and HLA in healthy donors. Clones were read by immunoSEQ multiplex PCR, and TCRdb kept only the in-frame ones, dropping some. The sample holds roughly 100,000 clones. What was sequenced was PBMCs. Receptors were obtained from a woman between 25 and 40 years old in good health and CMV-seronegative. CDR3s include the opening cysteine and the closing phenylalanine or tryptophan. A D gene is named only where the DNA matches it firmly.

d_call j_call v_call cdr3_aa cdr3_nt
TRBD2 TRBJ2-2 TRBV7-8 CASSLILAGNTGELFF TGTGCCAGCAGCTTAATCCTAGCGGGAAACACCGGGGAGCTGTTTTTT
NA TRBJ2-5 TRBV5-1 CASSSTRGGETQYF TGCGCCAGCAGCAGTACTAGGGGGGGAGAGACCCAGTACTTC
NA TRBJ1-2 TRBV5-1 CASSPRSIGQPDDGYTF TGCGCCAGCAGCCCCCGATCGATTGGACAGCCCGATGATGGCTACACCTTC
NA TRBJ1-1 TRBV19 CASRGPRGHTEAFF TGTGCCAGTAGGGGTCCCAGGGGCCACACTGAAGCTTTCTTT
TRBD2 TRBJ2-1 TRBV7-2 CASSLTSGDNNEQFF TGTGCCAGCAGCTTAACTAGCGGGGATAACAATGAGCAGTTCTTC
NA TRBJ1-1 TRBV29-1 CSVSRQNTEAFF TGCAGCGTCTCTCGACAGAACACTGAAGCTTTCTTT
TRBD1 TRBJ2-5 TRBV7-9 CASSYGQGRETQYF TGTGCCAGCAGCTATGGACAGGGAAGGGAGACCCAGTACTTC
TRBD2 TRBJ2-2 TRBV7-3 CASSSSGGSTGELFF TGTGCCAGCAGCTCTAGCGGGGGGAGCACCGGGGAGCTGTTTTTT
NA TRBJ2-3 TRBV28 CASSLPVGGTGARTDTQYF TGTGCCAGCAGTTTACCCGTGGGTGGAACGGGAGCGAGGACAGATACGCAGTATTTT
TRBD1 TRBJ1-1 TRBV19 CATRQGARTGNTEAFF TGTGCCACCAGACAGGGGGCTAGAACGGGGAACACTGAAGCTTTCTTT
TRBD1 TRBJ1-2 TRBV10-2 CASTGTGNYGYTF TGCGCCAGCACCGGGACAGGAAACTATGGCTACACCTTC
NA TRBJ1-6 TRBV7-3 CASSPPLRGYHNSPLHF TGTGCCAGCAGCCCGCCCCTCCGGGGGTACCATAATTCACCCCTCCACTTT
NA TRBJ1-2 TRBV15 CATSRDQGLGGYTF TGTGCCACCAGCAGAGATCAGGGGCTGGGTGGCTACACCTTC
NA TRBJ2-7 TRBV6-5 CASSQRTTSYEQYF TGTGCCAGCAGTCAGCGGACTACCTCCTACGAGCAGTACTTC
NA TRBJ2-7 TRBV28 CASRLHGAYEQYF TGTGCCAGCAGACTACACGGAGCCTACGAGCAGTACTTC
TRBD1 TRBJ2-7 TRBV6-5 CASSPGTGEYEQYF TGTGCCAGCAGTCCCGGGACAGGGGAGTACGAGCAGTACTTC
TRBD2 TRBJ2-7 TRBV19 CASTDGAGTSSYEQYF TGTGCCAGCACGGACGGTGCCGGGACTAGCTCCTACGAGCAGTACTTC
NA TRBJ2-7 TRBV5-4 CASSTDYEQYF TGTGCCAGCAGCACAGATTACGAGCAGTACTTC
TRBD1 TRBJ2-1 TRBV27 CASSWDRPRHNEQFF TGTGCCAGCAGCTGGGACAGGCCTCGACACAATGAGCAGTTCTTC
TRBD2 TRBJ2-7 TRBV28 CASSFSGVHEQYF TGTGCCAGCAGTTTTAGCGGGGTGCACGAGCAGTACTTC
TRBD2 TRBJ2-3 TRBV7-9 CASSPTLAGFSTDTQYF TGTGCCAGCAGCCCCACCCTAGCGGGTTTTAGCACAGATACGCAGTATTTT
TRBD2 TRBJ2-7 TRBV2 CASSEQREHEQYF TGTGCCAGCAGTGAGCAGCGGGAGCACGAGCAGTACTTC
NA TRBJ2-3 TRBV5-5 CASSWNVATSTDTQYF TGTGCCAGCAGCTGGAACGTAGCAACCAGCACAGATACGCAGTATTTT
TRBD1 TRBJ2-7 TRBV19 CASSSRGQGSYEQYF TGTGCCAGTAGTAGCAGAGGACAGGGCTCCTACGAGCAGTACTTC
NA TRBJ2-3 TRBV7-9 CASSGYGLLGGPSTDTQYF TGTGCCAGCAGCGGATACGGACTCCTTGGGGGCCCTAGCACAGATACGCAGTATTTT
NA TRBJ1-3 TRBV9 CASSLRAGFSGNTIYF TGTGCCAGCAGCTTGAGAGCGGGGTTCTCTGGAAACACCATATATTTT
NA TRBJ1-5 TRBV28 CASSRGSWGNQPQHF TGTGCCAGCAGTCGGGGATCCTGGGGCAATCAGCCCCAGCATTTT
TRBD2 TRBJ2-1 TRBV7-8 CASSSGLAGGNEQFF TGTGCCAGCAGCTCGGGACTAGCGGGCGGCAATGAGCAGTTCTTC
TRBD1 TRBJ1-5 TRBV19 CASSIPRDRVNQPQHF TGTGCCAGTAGTATCCCCCGGGACAGGGTCAATCAGCCCCAGCATTTT
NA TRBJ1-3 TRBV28 CASSSGSGVWGSSGNTIYF TGTGCCAGCAGTTCCGGCTCAGGGGTTTGGGGAAGCTCTGGAAACACCATATATTTT
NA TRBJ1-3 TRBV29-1 CSVDPGGTGNTIYF TGCAGCGTTGACCCCGGGGGGACTGGAAACACCATATATTTT
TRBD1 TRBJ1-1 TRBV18 CASLRTGGKNTEAFF TGTGCCAGCTTAAGGACAGGGGGGAAGAACACTGAAGCTTTCTTT
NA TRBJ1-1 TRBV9 CASSPNWAGTEAFF TGTGCCAGCAGCCCCAACTGGGCAGGCACTGAAGCTTTCTTT
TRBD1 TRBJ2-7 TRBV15 CATSRVMGTGGGEQYF TGTGCCACCAGCAGAGTGATGGGGACAGGGGGCGGCGAGCAGTACTTC
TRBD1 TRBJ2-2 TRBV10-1 CASSGTGSTGELFF TGCGCCAGCTCCGGGACAGGGTCCACCGGGGAGCTGTTTTTT
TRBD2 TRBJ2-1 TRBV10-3 CASSLAGVGNNEQFF TGTGCCTCTTCATTAGCGGGAGTAGGGAACAATGAGCAGTTCTTC
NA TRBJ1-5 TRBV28 CASSSPQGRSNQPQHF TGTGCCAGCAGTTCCCCACAGGGTAGAAGCAATCAGCCCCAGCATTTT
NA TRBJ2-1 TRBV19 CASSIDPGQYNEQFF TGTGCCAGTAGTATAGATCCTGGCCAGTACAATGAGCAGTTCTTC
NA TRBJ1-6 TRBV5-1 CASSSGPRASNSPLHF TGCGCCAGCAGCTCGGGTCCCAGGGCGAGTAATTCACCCCTCCACTTT
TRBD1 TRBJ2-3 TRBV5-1 CASRSGTGGFPDTQYF TGCGCCAGCAGGTCAGGGACAGGGGGCTTCCCAGATACGCAGTATTTT
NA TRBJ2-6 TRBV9 CASSAGNSGANVLTF TGTGCCAGCAGCGCGGGAAACTCTGGGGCCAACGTCCTGACTTTC
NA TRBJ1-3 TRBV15 CATSRDLGGSAIYF TGTGCCACCAGCAGAGATCTAGGGGGATCGGCCATATATTTT
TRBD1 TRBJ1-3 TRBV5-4 CASSYDRVAGNTIYF TGTGCCAGCAGCTACGACAGGGTGGCTGGAAACACCATATATTTT
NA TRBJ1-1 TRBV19 CASSIGPGGNTEAFF TGTGCCAGTAGTATAGGTCCCGGTGGGAACACTGAAGCTTTCTTT
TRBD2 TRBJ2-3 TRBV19 CGTSGSSDTQYF TGTGGGACTAGCGGGAGCTCAGATACGCAGTATTTT